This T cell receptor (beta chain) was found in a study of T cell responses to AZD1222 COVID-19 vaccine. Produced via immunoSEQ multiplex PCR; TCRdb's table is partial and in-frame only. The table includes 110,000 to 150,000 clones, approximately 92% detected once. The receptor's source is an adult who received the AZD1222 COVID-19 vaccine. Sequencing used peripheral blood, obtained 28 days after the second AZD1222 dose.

The CDR3 here is CASSSPAGANNQPQHF. DNA of the CDR3: TGCGCCAGCAGCTCTCCGGCGGGGGCCAACAATCAGCCCCAGCATTTT. The chain uses TRBV4-1 and TRBJ1-5; D might be TRBD1 (6 bases). The CDR3 extends over 16 amino acids. V gave up 5 bases and J gave up 3 bases, with 17 bases separating them. The germline V gene has CDR1 MGHRA and CDR2 YSYEKL.